These T cell receptor beta chains were read from a single sample in a study of blood T cells in healthy people across ages. Each CDR3 protein gets one entry after TCRdb re-called the 5' RACE reads with MiXCR. The table records about 780,000 distinct CDR3 sequences, around 50% of them present only once. The sample taken for sequencing was blood. These receptors were obtained from a man older than 75 in good health. The CDR3 runs from the conserved cysteine through the conserved F or W. A D gene is named only where the DNA matches it firmly. Some rows have no size entry. The others give once, few or many, or a class for an expanded clone.

cdr3_nt cdr3_aa d_call j_call v_call clone_size
TGTGCCAGCAGACGGAGCGGGGGGCAAGAGACCCAGTACTTC CASRRSGGQETQYF TRBD2 TRBJ2-5 TRBV3-1 many
TGTGCCAGCAGCCAGGATAGTAGAGCGGTTCGATACTACAATGAGCAGTTCTTC CASSQDSRAVRYYNEQFF . TRBJ2-1 TRBV4-2 many
TGCGCCAGCAGCATAAATCTAGCGGGGGTGAATGAGCAGTTCTTC CASSINLAGVNEQFF TRBD2 TRBJ2-1 TRBV5-1 .
TGTGCCAGCCGGGGGGGGGAGACCCAGTACTTC CASRGGETQYF TRBD2 TRBJ2-5 TRBV6-2/TRBV6-3 .
TGTGCCAGCAGCTTGTTCCTTGGCGCCAAAAACATTCAGTACTTC CASSLFLGAKNIQYF . TRBJ2-4 TRBV7-3 .
TGCAGTGCTTTGGCGGGTCGCGGCTACACCTTC CSALAGRGYTF . TRBJ1-2 TRBV20-1 .
TGTGCCATCAGTGATGGGGACAAGGACGAGCAGTACTTC CAISDGDKDEQYF . TRBJ2-7 TRBV10-3 .
TGTGCCAGCAGCAGACTAGCGGGAGTGGGCAATGAGCAGATCTTC CASSRLAGVGNEQIF TRBD2 TRBJ2-1 TRBV12-3/TRBV12-4 .
TGTGCCAGCTCACTACTGAACCGGGACGAATTCGGTACAGATACGCAGTATTTT CASSLLNRDEFGTDTQYF . TRBJ2-3 TRBV18 .
TGTGCCAGCAGCGTAGGGGCAGGGTGGGCCTACGAGCAGTACTTC CASSVGAGWAYEQYF . TRBJ2-7 TRBV9 .
TGTGCCAGCAGTCCCCGTCCCTTTCCGAACACTGAAGCTTTCTTT CASSPRPFPNTEAFF . TRBJ1-1 TRBV12-3/TRBV12-4 .
TGTGCCAGCACCAGGGCCGGGCTAGCGGACGGAATGGGCTACAATGAGCAGTTCTTC CASTRAGLADGMGYNEQFF . TRBJ2-1 TRBV21-1 .
TGTGCCAGCAGCTTAGGGGGGACGGTGAACACCGGGGAGCTGTTTTTT CASSLGGTVNTGELFF . TRBJ2-2 TRBV7-3 .
TGCAGTGCTAGAGACTGGGCGGGAGGCACCGGGGAGCTGTTTTTT CSARDWAGGTGELFF TRBD2 TRBJ2-2 TRBV20-1 few
TGTGCCAGCTCACCGCAGGACTCCTACGAGCAGTACTTC CASSPQDSYEQYF . TRBJ2-7 TRBV18 .
TGTGCCAGCAAGCTGGGGGGCAATTCACCCCTCCACTTT CASKLGGNSPLHF . TRBJ1-6 TRBV12-3/TRBV12-4 .
TGTGCCAGCAGCCCACGCCCAGGGGAGACCCAGTACTTC CASSPRPGETQYF . TRBJ2-5 TRBV4-2 .
TGTGCCAGCAGCACAGGGGGTCCGGGCTTCACAGATACGCAGTATTTT CASSTGGPGFTDTQYF TRBD1 TRBJ2-3 TRBV11-3 few
TGTGCCAGCAGTTACTCGACACTCCAGGTCCTCGAGACCCAGTACTTC CASSYSTLQVLETQYF . TRBJ2-5 TRBV6-6 .
TGTGCCACCAGTGATTTAGGACAGGGGGCGGGGGAGACCCAGTACTTC CATSDLGQGAGETQYF TRBD1 TRBJ2-5 TRBV24-1 .
TGCAGCTCCAGTCAGTCAGGGGGCTCCTCCTATGGCTACACCTTC CSSSQSGGSSYGYTF TRBD1 TRBJ1-2 TRBV29-1 few
TGCAGCGTTGAAGTGGGCGGGTTCAGTGAGCAGTACTTC CSVEVGGFSEQYF . TRBJ2-5 TRBV29-1 .
TGCAGCGTTGCCCCGGGACTAGCGGGAGCCGACGATACGCAGTATTTT CSVAPGLAGADDTQYF TRBD2 TRBJ2-3 TRBV29-1 many
TGCAGTGCCCAGCTTAATGAAAAACTGTTTTTT CSAQLNEKLFF . TRBJ1-4 TRBV20-1 few